This record concerns one T cell receptor beta chain sequence. Its antigen is currently unknown. Use of 60 Vbeta and 13 Jbeta primers characterized the PCR. Sequencing used immunoSEQ multiplex PCR; TCRdb keeps in-frame clones, though not all of them. Among 150,000 to 200,000 clones, roughly 85% were seen once, and the ten largest hold 0.69%. V dropped 0 bases and J dropped 4 bases, with 11 bases sitting between them. The germline V gene encodes CDR1 SGDLS and CDR2 YYNGEE. This CDR3 comprises 16 residues. The sample comes from a study of cytomegalovirus exposure and HLA in healthy donors. Whole-study findings and limits: It was likely that a cluster of highly shared sequence variants was a sequencing artifact. Data from an earlier analysis indicated that most TCR beta V segments were productive either about 87% or about 30% of the time. Presence/absence analyses treated sequencing depth as roughly uniform across donors.

The rearrangement links TRBV9 to TRBJ2-6; D may be TRBD2 (5 bases). The origin of this receptor is a middle-aged woman in good health and CMV-seronegative. The sample consisted of PBMCs. The CDR3 spells CASSVAEGSGANVLTF. CDR3 DNA: TGTGCCAGCAGCGTAGCCGAGGGTAGCGGGGCCAACGTCCTGACTTTC.